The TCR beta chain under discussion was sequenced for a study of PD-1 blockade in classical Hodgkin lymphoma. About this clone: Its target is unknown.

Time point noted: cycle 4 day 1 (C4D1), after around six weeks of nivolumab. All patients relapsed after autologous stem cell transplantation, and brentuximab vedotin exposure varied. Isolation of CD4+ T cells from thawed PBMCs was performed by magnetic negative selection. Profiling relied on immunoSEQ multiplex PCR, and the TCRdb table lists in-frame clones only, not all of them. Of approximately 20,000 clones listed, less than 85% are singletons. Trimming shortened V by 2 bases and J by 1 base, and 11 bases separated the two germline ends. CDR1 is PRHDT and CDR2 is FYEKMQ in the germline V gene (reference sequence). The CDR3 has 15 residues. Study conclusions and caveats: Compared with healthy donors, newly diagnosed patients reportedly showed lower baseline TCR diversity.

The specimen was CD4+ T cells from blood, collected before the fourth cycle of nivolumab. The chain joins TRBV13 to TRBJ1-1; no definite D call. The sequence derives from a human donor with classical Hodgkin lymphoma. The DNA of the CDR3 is TGTGCCAGCAGCTTATTCCAATCCAGGAACACTGAAGCTTTCTTT. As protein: CASSLFQSRNTEAFF.